This T cell receptor beta chain stems from a study of blood T cell repertoires in COVID-19. Turning to the study itself: The United States, Italy and Spain provided the acute and convalescent COVID-19 samples. Sources were T cells, B-cell-depleted T cells, or PBMCs; the material itself was cDNA or gDNA.

Method: immunoSEQ multiplex PCR; TCRdb's copy keeps in-frame clones and lacks some. The data show approximately 69,000 clones, around 87% seen once. The CDR3 consists of 14 residues. Germline trimming cut 2 bases from V and 8 bases from J; bases unmatched to any gene: 4. Germline V gene lookup returns CDR1 MRHNA and CDR2 SNTAGT. This TCR derives from a human donor in a cohort sampled during active COVID-19. This chain connects TRBV6-4 to TRBJ2-1, with 9 nucleotides matching TRBD2. Sequencing was carried out using peripheral blood. The CDR3 loop is CASSDGRGGHEQFF. The DNA for the CDR3 is TGTGCCAGCAGTGACGGGCGGGGGGGCCATGAGCAGTTCTTC.